A single sample is the source of the 27 T cell receptor beta chains below, sequenced in a study of response to subunit inactivated influenza vaccine. TCRdb processed the RT-PCR reads anew with MiXCR; each CDR3 protein has one entry. The data contain 500,000 to 600,000 distinct CDR3 sequences, 14% of them singletons. The specimen comprised PBMCs from blood, sampled 11 to 12 days after vaccination. These receptors were collected from a man aged 45 to 65 who received an inactivated influenza vaccine.

The V and J genes are TRBV5-1 and TRBJ1-3; no clear D. Trimming shortened V by 4 bases and J by 2 bases, and 7 bases separated the two germline ends. The CDR3 is 13 residues long. Germline CDR1 is SGHRS and CDR2 is YFSETQ. DNA of the CDR3: TGCGCCAGCAGCATCCGGGCTGGAAACACCATATATTTT. Its protein product is CASSIRAGNTIYF.

The CDR3 sequence: CASSLEPQANYGYTF. The CDR3 coding sequence is TGCGCCAGCAGCTTGGAACCTCAAGCTAACTATGGCTACACCTTC. The J gene is TRBJ1-2, the V gene TRBV5-1; D unresolved. Germline loops: CDR1 SGHRS, CDR2 YFSETQ. CDR3 length: 15 amino acids. V lost 0 bases, J lost 0 bases, and 9 bases lay in between. Looking up the rest from reference TRBV5-1 and TRBJ1-2 gives the full variable domain: KAGVTQTPRYLIKTRGQQVTLSCSPISGHRSVSWYQQTPGQGLQFLFEYFSETQRNKGNFPGRFSGRQFSNSRSEMNVSTLELGDSALYLCASSLEPQANYGYTFGSGTRLTVV.

This clonotype showed up many times. J is TRBJ2-3 and V is TRBV6-2 or TRBV6-3, with 13 bases fitting TRBD2. The V segment lost 7 bases and the J segment 2 bases; nucleotides outside the gene matches: 12. Germline assignment: CDR1 MNHEY and CDR2 SVGEGT. The CDR3 has 18 residues. This chain's CDR3 is CASNRLAGGFLPTDTQYF. CDR3 nucleotides: TGTGCCAGCAATCGACTAGCGGGGGGCTTCCTTCCCACAGATACGCAGTATTTT.

The genes are TRBV6-4 and TRBJ2-2; TRBD1 aligns across 9 bases. Germline V gene lookup returns CDR1 MRHNA and CDR2 SNTAGT. CDR3 length equals 14 residues. The V and J ends lost 8 bases and 4 bases, in that order; junction bases with no gene match: 5. CDR3 sequence: CASQETGGTGELFF. The CDR3 bases are TGTGCCAGCCAGGAGACAGGGGGCACCGGGGAGCTGTTTTTT.

This chain links TRBV7-3 with TRBJ2-1; 10 nucleotides agree with TRBD2. Germline V lookup: CDR1 SGHTA, CDR2 FQGTGA. V shed 2 bases and J 8 bases; nucleotides not matched to a gene: 6. This CDR3 is 15 amino acids long. CDR3 residues: CASSLFGTSEDEQFF. The DNA of the CDR3 is TGTGCCAGCAGCTTATTCGGGACTAGCGAGGATGAGCAGTTCTTC.

This clonotype was detected ten times or more. CDR3 amino acids: CASSEAKNIQYF. The CDR3 DNA follows: TGTGCCAGCAGTGAAGCCAAAAACATTCAGTACTTC. V usage is TRBV6-1 and J usage is TRBJ2-4; unclear D gene. The V end was cut by 0 bases, the J end by 3 bases, with 0 bases between. Germline-derived CDR1 and CDR2 are MNHNS and SASEGT. This CDR3 is 12 amino acids long.

This clonotype was picked up a small number of times. The V call is TRBV7-2, the J call TRBJ2-2; D is uncertain. Germline values: CDR1 SGHTA, CDR2 FQGNSA. The V end was cut by 1 base, the J end by 1 base, with 7 bases between. CDR3 size: 15 residues. CDR3 amino acids: CASSLVGLNTGELFF. CDR3 DNA sequence: TGTGCCAGCAGCTTAGTAGGTCTGAACACCGGGGAGCTGTTTTTT.

The chain recombines TRBV4-1 with TRBJ2-1; 15 positions match TRBD2. CDR3 size: 17 residues. The V gene's germline CDR1 is MGHRA and CDR2 YSYEKL. The V and J ends lost 4 bases and 3 bases, in that order; junction bases with no gene match: 4. The CDR3 DNA sequence: TGCGCCAGCAGCCCCCCGGGACTAGCGGGGGGCTACAATGAGCAGTTCTTC. Translating it yields CASSPPGLAGGYNEQFF.

This chain links TRBV29-1 with TRBJ2-3; D is perhaps TRBD2 (5 bases). Trimming removed 5 bases from V and 8 bases from J, with 11 bases in between. CDR3 length: 11 residues. CDR1 and CDR2 from the germline V gene are SQVTM and ANQGSEA. The CDR3 DNA follows: TGCAGCGTTCGGTGGACTTTTACGCAGTATTTT. Amino acids: CSVRWTFTQYF.

This clonotype showed up just a few times. The chain employs TRBV13 and TRBJ2-1, with 7 bases fitting TRBD1. The CDR3 length is 14 residues. After removal of 2 bases from V and 5 bases from J, the junction contained 3 bases not matched to a gene. The V gene's germline CDR1 is PRHDT and CDR2 FYEKMQ (reference sequence). CDR3 sequence: CASSLLTGHNEQFF. CDR3 DNA sequence: TGTGCCAGCAGCTTACTGACAGGGCACAATGAGCAGTTCTTC.

The chain couples TRBV7-3 to TRBJ2-7; TRBD2 matches 10 bases. This CDR3 has 15 amino acids. Germline lookup yields CDR1 SGHTA and CDR2 FQGTGA. With V trimmed by 5 bases and J by 3 bases, 7 bases remained unmatched. CDR3 nucleotide sequence: TGTGCCAGCAGCCAAGCGGGAGGGCCGGGCTACGAGCAGTACTTC. It encodes CASSQAGGPGYEQYF.

The chain recombines TRBV11-3 with TRBJ2-1; 9 positions match TRBD1. CDR3 size: 16 residues. The germline CDR1 and CDR2 sequences are SGHNT and YENEEA. V shed 0 bases and J 1 base; nucleotides not matched to a gene: 1. The CDR3 bases are TGTGCCAGCAGCTTAGAACAGGGGGCTTCCTACAATGAGCAGTTCTTC. It specifies CASSLEQGASYNEQFF.

This clonotype was observed a handful of times. The rearrangement uses TRBV24-1 and TRBJ2-7; 10 bases fit TRBD1. The CDR3 has 16 amino acids. Germline V gene data show CDR1 as KGHDR and CDR2 as SFDVKD. The V segment lost 2 bases and the J segment 3 bases; nucleotides outside the gene matches: 6. The CDR3, as DNA: TGTGCCACCAGTGATTCGGGACAGGGGCGGATCTACGAGCAGTACTTC. This gives the protein CATSDSGQGRIYEQYF.

The rearrangement uses TRBV18 and TRBJ2-1; 10 nucleotides match TRBD1. V was pared by 6 bases and J by 6 bases, with 5 bases of the junction left unmatched. The CDR3 is made up of 14 amino acids. CDR1 and CDR2 from the germline V gene are KGHSH and LQKENI. The CDR3 protein is CASSRQGAGNEQFF. The CDR3 nucleotides are TGTGCCAGCTCCCGACAGGGGGCGGGCAATGAGCAGTTCTTC.

The chain carries TRBV7-2 and TRBJ2-1; either TRBD1 or TRBD2 may fit D (5 bases each). The CDR3 consists of 17 residues. Germline V gene lookup returns CDR1 SGHTA and CDR2 FQGNSA. V was clipped by 5 bases and J by 0 bases, with 17 bases between them. In nucleotides, the CDR3 is TGTGCCAGCAGCCTCCGGTCGGGGACCAGCTCCTACAATGAGCAGTTCTTC. Its translation: CASSLRSGTSSYNEQFF.

V usage is TRBV6-5 and J usage is TRBJ1-2; D is possibly TRBD1 (5 bases). CDR1 is MNHEY, CDR2 SVGAGI, per germline. The CDR3 spans 15 residues. Trimming pared 2 bases from V and 3 bases from J, leaving 13 bases between. CDR3 in DNA: TGTGCCAGCAGTTACCGTGCTCTCAGGGACTATGGCTACACCTTC. This encodes CASSYRALRDYGYTF.

The rearrangement links TRBV15 to TRBJ2-3; no reliable D call. Germline V gives CDR1 LNHNV, CDR2 YYDKDF (reference sequence). This CDR3 contains 14 residues. The germline V and J ends were trimmed by 1 base and 6 bases, with 11 bases remaining between them. CDR3 DNA: TGTGCCACCAGCAGAGTCCGGTTCGTGGATACGCAGTATTTT. It encodes CATSRVRFVDTQYF.

This clonotype has just a few counts. The CDR3 sequence is CASSLLAGREANEQFF. The CDR3 coding sequence is TGCGCCAGCAGCCTTTTGGCCGGGCGGGAGGCCAATGAGCAGTTCTTC. The chain is built from TRBV4-3 and TRBJ2-1; the match to TRBD2 covers 8 bases. Germline CDR1 is LGHNA and CDR2 is YSLEER. V was clipped by 4 bases and J by 6 bases; unmatched bases: 11. CDR3 size: 16 residues.

This chain uses TRBV20-1 with TRBJ2-2; the match to TRBD1 covers 8 bases. Germline CDR1 DFQATT, CDR2 SNEGSKA (reference sequence). The CDR3 is 14 amino acids. J gave up 4 bases and V 5 bases, and 6 bases lay outside the gene matches. The CDR3 DNA is TGCAGTGCTCTACAGGGGGGTAGCACCGGGGAGCTGTTTTTT. Translation gives CSALQGGSTGELFF.

The chain carries TRBV7-8 and TRBJ1-2; tentative D call: TRBD1 (5 bases). CDR3 length: 15 residues. Germline V lookup: CDR1 SGHVS, CDR2 FQNEAQ. Trimming shortened V by 5 bases and J by 4 bases, and 17 bases separated the two germline ends. The DNA of the CDR3 is TGTGCCAGCAGCCAAGACGGGACGCAGCGCTATGGCTACACCTTC. It translates to CASSQDGTQRYGYTF.

V is TRBV7-2 and J is TRBJ2-7; maybe TRBD1 (5 bases). This CDR3 has 13 amino acids. CDR1 and CDR2 from the germline V gene are SGHTA and FQGNSA. The V and J ends lost 5 bases and 5 bases respectively, with 13 bases between them. As DNA, the CDR3 is TGTGCCAGCAGCCTGGGCAGGGATAACGAGCAGTACTTC. As protein: CASSLGRDNEQYF.

The J gene is TRBJ2-7, the V gene TRBV9, with TRBD1 matching over 9 bases. CDR3 size: 14 residues. Germline V gene sequence: CDR1 SGDLS, CDR2 YYNGEE. After removal of 3 bases from V and 2 bases from J, the junction contained 3 bases not matched to a gene. CDR3 DNA: TGTGCCAGCAGCGCTGGACAGGGGACCTACGAGCAGTACTTC. Translated, it gives CASSAGQGTYEQYF.

The chain has TRBV7-2 and TRBJ2-7; D is perhaps TRBD2 (6 bases). The CDR3 extends over 17 amino acids. The V gene's germline CDR1 is SGHTA and CDR2 FQGNSA. Trimming cost V 2 bases and J 2 bases, with 19 bases left between them. Here the CDR3 reads CASSLSFEAGTAYEQYF. In DNA form, the CDR3 reads TGTGCCAGCAGCTTATCTTTCGAGGCGGGGACCGCCTACGAGCAGTACTTC.

This clonotype was seen a few times. The CDR3 region is CASSRLQGKDTQYF. CDR3 nucleotide sequence: TGCGCCAGCAGCCGCTTGCAGGGGAAAGATACGCAGTATTTT. The genes are TRBV4-3 and TRBJ2-3; a possible D gene is TRBD1 (6 bases). Germline CDR1 is LGHNA and CDR2 is YSLEER. CDR3 length equals 14 residues. Trimming left V 4 bases short and J 5 bases short, with 13 bases between.

This clonotype was counted between two and nine times. The chain combines TRBV3-1 with TRBJ2-7; D call uncertain. The CDR3 has 15 amino acids. V lost 0 bases to trimming and J lost 2 bases, with 11 bases between them. Germline values: CDR1 LGHDT, CDR2 YNNKEL (reference sequence). For the CDR3, the DNA is TGTGCCAGCAGCCAAGAAGCCGGTTACCCCTACGAGCAGTACTTC. Translating it yields CASSQEAGYPYEQYF.

This clonotype was seen only a few times. This chain uses TRBV25-1 with TRBJ2-1, with D maybe TRBD1 (6 bases). V lost 4 bases and J lost 3, with 10 bases in between. Germline V gene sequence: CDR1 MGHDK, CDR2 SYGVNS. The CDR3 is 14 residues long. The CDR3 bases are TGTGCCAGCAGTGCGCCAGGGGACTACAATGAGCAGTTCTTC. Protein: CASSAPGDYNEQFF.

The CDR3 DNA reads TGTGCCAGCAGTGCAGGGGGCGGTTCCCAAAAACTGTTTTTT. This encodes CASSAGGGSQKLFF. The chain carries TRBV12-3 or TRBV12-4 and TRBJ1-4, with TRBD1 matching over 8 bases. J gave up 9 bases and V 5 bases, and 8 bases lay outside the gene matches. The CDR3 consists of 14 residues.